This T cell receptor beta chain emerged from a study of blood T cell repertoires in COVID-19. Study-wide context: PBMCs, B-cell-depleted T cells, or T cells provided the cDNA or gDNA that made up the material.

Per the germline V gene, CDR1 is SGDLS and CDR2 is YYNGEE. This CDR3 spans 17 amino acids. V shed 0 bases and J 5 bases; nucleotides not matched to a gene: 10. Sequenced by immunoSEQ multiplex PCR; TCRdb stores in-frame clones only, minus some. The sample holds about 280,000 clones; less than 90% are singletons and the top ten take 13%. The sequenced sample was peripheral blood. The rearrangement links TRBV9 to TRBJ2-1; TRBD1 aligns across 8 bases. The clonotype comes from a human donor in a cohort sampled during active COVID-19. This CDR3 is CASSVGRLGQADNEQFF. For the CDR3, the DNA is TGTGCCAGCAGCGTAGGTAGGCTGGGACAGGCGGACAATGAGCAGTTCTTC.